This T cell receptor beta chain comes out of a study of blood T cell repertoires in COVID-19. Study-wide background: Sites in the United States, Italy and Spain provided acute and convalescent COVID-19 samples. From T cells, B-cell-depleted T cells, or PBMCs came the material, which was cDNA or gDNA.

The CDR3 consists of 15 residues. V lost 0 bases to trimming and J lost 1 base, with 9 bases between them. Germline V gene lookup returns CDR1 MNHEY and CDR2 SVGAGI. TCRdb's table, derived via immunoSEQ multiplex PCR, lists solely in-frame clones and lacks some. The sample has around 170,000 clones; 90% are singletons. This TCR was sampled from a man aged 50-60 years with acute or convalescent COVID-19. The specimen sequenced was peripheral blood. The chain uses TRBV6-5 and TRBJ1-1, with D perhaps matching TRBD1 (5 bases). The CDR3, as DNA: TGTGCCAGCAGTTACTCGGCGGGGGGGAACACTGAAGCTTTCTTT. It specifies CASSYSAGGNTEAFF.